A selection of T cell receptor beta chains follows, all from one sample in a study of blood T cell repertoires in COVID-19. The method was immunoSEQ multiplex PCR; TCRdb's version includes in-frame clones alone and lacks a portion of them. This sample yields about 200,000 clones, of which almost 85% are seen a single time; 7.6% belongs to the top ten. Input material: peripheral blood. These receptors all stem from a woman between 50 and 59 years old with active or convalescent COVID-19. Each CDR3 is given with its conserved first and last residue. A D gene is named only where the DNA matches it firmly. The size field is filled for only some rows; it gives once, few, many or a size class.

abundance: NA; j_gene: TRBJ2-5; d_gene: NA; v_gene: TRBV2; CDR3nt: TGTGCCAGCAGTGAAAGGCGCAGGGACCAAGAGACCCAGTACTTC; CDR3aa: CASSERRRDQETQYF
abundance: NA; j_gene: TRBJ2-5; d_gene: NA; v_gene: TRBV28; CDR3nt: TGTGCCAGCAGTTTAACCCGACCCGGCGGAGGAGAGACCCAGTACTTC; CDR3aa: CASSLTRPGGGETQYF
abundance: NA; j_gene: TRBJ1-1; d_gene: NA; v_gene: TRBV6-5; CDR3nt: TGTGCCAGCAGTCCCCTCAGGGGAGAGAACACTGAAGCTTTCTTT; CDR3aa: CASSPLRGENTEAFF
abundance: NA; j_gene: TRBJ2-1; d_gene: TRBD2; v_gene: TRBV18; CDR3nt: TGTGCCAGCTCTCCTCGACTAGCGGGAGACAATGAGCAGTTCTTC; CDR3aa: CASSPRLAGDNEQFF
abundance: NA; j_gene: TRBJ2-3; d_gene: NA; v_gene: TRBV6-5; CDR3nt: TGTGCCAGCAGGAGAACGCAACTCACAGATACGCAGTATTTT; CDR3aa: CASRRTQLTDTQYF
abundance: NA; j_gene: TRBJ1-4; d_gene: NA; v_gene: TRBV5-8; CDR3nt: TGTGCCAGCAGCTTGTCCCAGGCCCGGCGGGAACTGTTTTTT; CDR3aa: CASSLSQARRELFF
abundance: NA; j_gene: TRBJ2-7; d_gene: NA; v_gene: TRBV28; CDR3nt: TGTGCCAGCGCCTTATCGGGGGAGGAGCAGTACTTC; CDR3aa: CASALSGEEQYF
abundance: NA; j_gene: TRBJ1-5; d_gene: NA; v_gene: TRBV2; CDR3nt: TGTGCCAGCAGTGGACAAAGAGTCTTCAATCAGCCCCAGCATTTT; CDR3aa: CASSGQRVFNQPQHF
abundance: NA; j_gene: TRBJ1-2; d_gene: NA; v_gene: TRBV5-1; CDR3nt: TGCGCCAGCAGCTGGACCCCGAGGGGGAACTATGGCTACACCTTC; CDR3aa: CASSWTPRGNYGYTF
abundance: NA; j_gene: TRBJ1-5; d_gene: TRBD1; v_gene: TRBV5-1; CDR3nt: TGCGCCAGCAGTCCGGGACAGGGGAATCAGCCCCAGCATTTT; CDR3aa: CASSPGQGNQPQHF
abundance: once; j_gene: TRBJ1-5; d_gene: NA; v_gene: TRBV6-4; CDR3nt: TGTGCCAGCAGTGACTCCGGGGGAAAACTCTATCAGCCCCAGCATTTT; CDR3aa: CASSDSGGKLYQPQHF
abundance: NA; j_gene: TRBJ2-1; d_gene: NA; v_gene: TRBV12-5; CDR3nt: TGTGCTAGTGGACCCGGGAACAAGAATGGCAATGAGCAGTTCTTC; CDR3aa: CASGPGNKNGNEQFF
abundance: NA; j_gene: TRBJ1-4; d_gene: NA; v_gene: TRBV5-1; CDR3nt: TGCGCCAGCAGCCCCCTCCGGGGAGATGAAAAACTGTTTTTT; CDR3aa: CASSPLRGDEKLFF
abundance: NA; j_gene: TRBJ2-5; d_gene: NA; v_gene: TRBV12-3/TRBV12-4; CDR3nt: TGTGCCAGCAAGAGAGAATTAGAGACCCAGTACTTC; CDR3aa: CASKRELETQYF
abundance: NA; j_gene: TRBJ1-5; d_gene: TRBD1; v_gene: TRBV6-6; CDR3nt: TGTGCCAGCAGGCGACAGGGGGCCAATGGTAGCAATCAGCCCCAGCATTTT; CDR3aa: CASRRQGANGSNQPQHF
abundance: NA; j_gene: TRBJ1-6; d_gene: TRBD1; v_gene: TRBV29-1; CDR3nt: TGCAGCGTTGGACAGGGGAAAGGAGTGGCCTCACCCCTCCACTTT; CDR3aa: CSVGQGKGVASPLHF
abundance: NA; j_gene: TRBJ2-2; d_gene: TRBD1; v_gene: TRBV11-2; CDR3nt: TGTGCCAGCAGCTTAGCCAGGGGGTGGCCCGGGGAGCTGTTTTTT; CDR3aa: CASSLARGWPGELFF
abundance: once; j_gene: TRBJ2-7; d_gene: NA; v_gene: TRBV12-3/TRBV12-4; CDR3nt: TGTGCCACCTCCTCTAGGGGTTCCTACGAGCAGTACTTC; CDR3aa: CATSSRGSYEQYF
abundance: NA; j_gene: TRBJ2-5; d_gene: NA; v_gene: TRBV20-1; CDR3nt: TGCAGTGCCAGGGGATCGGAGACCCAGTACTTC; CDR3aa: CSARGSETQYF
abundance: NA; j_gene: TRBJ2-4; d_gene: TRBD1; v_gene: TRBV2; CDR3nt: TGTGCCAGCAGTGATGGACAGGGGAAAAACATTCAGTACTTC; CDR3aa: CASSDGQGKNIQYF
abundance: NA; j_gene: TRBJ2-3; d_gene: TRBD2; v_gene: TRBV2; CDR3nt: TGTGCCAGCAGTGAGACTAGCGGGACCGCAGATACGCAGTATTTT; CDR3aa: CASSETSGTADTQYF
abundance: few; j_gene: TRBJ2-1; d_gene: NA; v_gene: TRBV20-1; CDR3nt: TGCAGTGCAAGACCCGGGGATGAGCAGTTCTTC; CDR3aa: CSARPGDEQFF
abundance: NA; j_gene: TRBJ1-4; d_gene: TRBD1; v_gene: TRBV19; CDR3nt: TGTGCCAGTAGTCCTTGGACAGGGGTTATGGAAAAACTGTTTTTT; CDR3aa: CASSPWTGVMEKLFF
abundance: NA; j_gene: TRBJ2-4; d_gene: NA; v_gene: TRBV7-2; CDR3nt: TGTGCCAGCAGCTTAGTGGGGACAATGGGAACCAAAAACATTCAGTACTTC; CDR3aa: CASSLVGTMGTKNIQYF
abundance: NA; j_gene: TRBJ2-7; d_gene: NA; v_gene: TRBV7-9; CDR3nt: TGTGCCAGCAGGACGGGTTCCTCCTACGAGCAGTACTTC; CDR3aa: CASRTGSSYEQYF
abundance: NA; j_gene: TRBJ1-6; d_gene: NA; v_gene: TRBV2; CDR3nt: TGTGCCAGCAATGGGTTGGGTAGGGGAACACCCCTCCACTTT; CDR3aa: CASNGLGRGTPLHF
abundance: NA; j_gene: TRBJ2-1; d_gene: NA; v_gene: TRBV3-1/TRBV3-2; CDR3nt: TGTGCCAGCGCTCGTACACGTTACAATGAGCAGTTCTTC; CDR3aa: CASARTRYNEQFF
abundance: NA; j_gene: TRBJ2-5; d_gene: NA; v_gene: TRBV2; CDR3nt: TGTGCCAGCGGGTCAGGCGGGGAGACCCAGTACTTC; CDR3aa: CASGSGGETQYF
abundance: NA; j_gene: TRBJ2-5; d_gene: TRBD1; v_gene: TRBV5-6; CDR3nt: TGTGCCAGCAGCTGGGGGACAGCACAAGAGACCCAGTACTTC; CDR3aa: CASSWGTAQETQYF
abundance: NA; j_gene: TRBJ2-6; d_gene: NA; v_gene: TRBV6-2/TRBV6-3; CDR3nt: TGTGCCAGCAGTATTGAATCGGTACGGGCCAACGTCCTGACTTTC; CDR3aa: CASSIESVRANVLTF
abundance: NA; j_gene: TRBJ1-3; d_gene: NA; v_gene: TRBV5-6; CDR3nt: TGTGCCACCGAAGACAGGCTAATAAGGAACACCATATATTTT; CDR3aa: CATEDRLIRNTIYF
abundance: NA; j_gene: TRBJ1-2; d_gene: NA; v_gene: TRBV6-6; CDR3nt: TGTGCCAGCAGTCAGCAGGCTCGCGGGGGCTACACCTTC; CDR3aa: CASSQQARGGYTF
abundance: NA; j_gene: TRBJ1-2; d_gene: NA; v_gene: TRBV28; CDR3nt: TGTGCCAGCAGCCCGGGTGGCAGGGGCTTGGTCTATGGCTACACCTTC; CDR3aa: CASSPGGRGLVYGYTF
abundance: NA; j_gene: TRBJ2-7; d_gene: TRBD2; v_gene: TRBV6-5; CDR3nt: TGTGCCAGCAGTCGGGGACTAGATCCCACCTACGAGCAGTACTTC; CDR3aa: CASSRGLDPTYEQYF
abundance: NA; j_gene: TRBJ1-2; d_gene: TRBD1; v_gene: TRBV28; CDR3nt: TGTGCCAGCAGGACGGGACAGGGGTTCTATGGCTACACCTTC; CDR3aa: CASRTGQGFYGYTF
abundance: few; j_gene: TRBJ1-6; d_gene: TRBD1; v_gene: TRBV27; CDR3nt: TGTGCCTCAGGGGGCTCCAGCTCCTATAATTCACCCCTCCACTTT; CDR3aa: CASGGSSSYNSPLHF
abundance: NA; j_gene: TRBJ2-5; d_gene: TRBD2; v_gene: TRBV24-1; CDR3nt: TGTGCCACCAGTGATCGGACTAGCGGGGGGGCCGCGGAGACCCAGTACTTC; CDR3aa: CATSDRTSGGAAETQYF
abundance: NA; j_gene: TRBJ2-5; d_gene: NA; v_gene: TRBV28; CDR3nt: TGTGCCAGCAGATTTAAACGGTCACCGCTGCACCGGTACCAAGAGACCCAGTACTTC; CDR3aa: CASRFKRSPLHRYQETQYF
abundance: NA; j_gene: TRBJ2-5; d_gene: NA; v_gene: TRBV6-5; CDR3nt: TGTGCCAGCAATCGTGTCCCGGGAGAGACCCAGTACTTC; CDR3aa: CASNRVPGETQYF
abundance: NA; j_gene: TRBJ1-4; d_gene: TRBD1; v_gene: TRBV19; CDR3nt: TGTGCCGCCCGACCAGGGGGCTCGACTAATGAAAAACTGTTTTTT; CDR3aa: CAARPGGSTNEKLFF
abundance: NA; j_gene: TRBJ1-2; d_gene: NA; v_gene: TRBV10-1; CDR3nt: TGCGCCAGCAGCCCGGGAAACTATGGCTACACCTTC; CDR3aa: CASSPGNYGYTF
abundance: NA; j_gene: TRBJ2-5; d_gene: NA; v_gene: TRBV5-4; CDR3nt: TGTGCCAGCAGCTTGTACGCGGGGACCCAAGAGACCCAGTACTTC; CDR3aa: CASSLYAGTQETQYF
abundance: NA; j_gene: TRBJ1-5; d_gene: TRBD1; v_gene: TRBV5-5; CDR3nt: TGTGCCAGCAGCTTGTCGCCAGGGGGCTGGCCCCAGCATTTT; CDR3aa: CASSLSPGGWPQHF
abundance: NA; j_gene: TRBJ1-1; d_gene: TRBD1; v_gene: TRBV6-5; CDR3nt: TGTGCCAGCAGTTACAGACGGACAGGGTGGAGCACTGAAGCTTTCTTT; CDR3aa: CASSYRRTGWSTEAFF
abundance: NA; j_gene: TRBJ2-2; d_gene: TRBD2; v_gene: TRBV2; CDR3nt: TGTGCCAGCAGGAGGACTAGCGGGAGTCCCGGGGAGCTGTTTTTT; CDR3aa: CASRRTSGSPGELFF
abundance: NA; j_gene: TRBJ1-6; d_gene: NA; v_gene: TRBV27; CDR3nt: TGTGCCAGCAGCATTTATAATTCACCCCTCCACTTT; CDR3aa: CASSIYNSPLHF
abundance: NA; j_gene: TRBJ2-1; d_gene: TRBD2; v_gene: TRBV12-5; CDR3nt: TGTGCTAGTGGTCCCCCCCTAGCGGGAGTCATGGATGAGCAGTTCTTC; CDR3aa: CASGPPLAGVMDEQFF
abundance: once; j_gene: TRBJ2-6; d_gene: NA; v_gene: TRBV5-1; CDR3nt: TGCGCCAGCAGCTCGGCTAGGGGGTCTGGGGCCAACGTCCTGACTTTC; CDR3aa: CASSSARGSGANVLTF
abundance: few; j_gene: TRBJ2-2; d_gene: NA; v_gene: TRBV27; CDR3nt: TGTGCCAGCAGTCCTACGACAGTGAACACCGGGGAGCTGTTTTTT; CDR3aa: CASSPTTVNTGELFF
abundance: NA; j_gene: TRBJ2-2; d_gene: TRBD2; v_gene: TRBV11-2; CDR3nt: TGTGCCAGCAGCTTAGGGTTAGCGGGAGTGGCCGGGGAGCTGTTTTTT; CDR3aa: CASSLGLAGVAGELFF
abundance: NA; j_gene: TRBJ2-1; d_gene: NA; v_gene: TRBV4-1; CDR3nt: TGCGCCAGCAGCCACGGCGGGGGCTTCGGGGATGAGCAGTTCTTC; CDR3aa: CASSHGGGFGDEQFF
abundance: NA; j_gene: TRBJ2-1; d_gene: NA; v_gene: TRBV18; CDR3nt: TGTGCCAGCTCAGGGGGGGGCGATGAGCAGTTCTTC; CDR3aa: CASSGGGDEQFF
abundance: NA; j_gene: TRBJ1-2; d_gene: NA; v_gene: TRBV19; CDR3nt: TGTGCCAGTAGTATCCCCCTCTCGAGCTATGGCTACACCTTC; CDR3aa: CASSIPLSSYGYTF
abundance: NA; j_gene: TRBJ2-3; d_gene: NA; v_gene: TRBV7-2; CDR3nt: TGTGCCAGCCGGGGGGCGATCACCCTCACAGATACGCAGTATTTT; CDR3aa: CASRGAITLTDTQYF
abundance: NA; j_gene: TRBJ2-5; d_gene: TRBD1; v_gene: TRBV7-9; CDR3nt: TGTGCCAGCAGCTTATCCACTACAGGGGGCGCGGAGACCCAGTACTTC; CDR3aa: CASSLSTTGGAETQYF
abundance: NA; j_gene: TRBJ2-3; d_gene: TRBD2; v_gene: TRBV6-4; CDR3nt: TGTGCCAGCAGCGGGGGGGCCACAGATACGCAGTATTTT; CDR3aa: CASSGGATDTQYF